This is a list of T cell receptor beta chains from one sample in a study of cytomegalovirus exposure and HLA in healthy donors. Assay: immunoSEQ multiplex PCR; the TCRdb copy retains only in-frame clones and omits some. The sample consists of roughly 180,000 clones, roughly a tenth of them appearing once. The sample was PBMCs. These receptors all come from a woman in her 30s in good health and CMV-seropositive. Each CDR3 is given with its conserved first and last residue. The D gene is left open where the match is weak. Expanded clones get a size class; other rows say once, few or many, or leave the size out.

clone size	CDR3 length	V gene	J gene	D gene	CDR3 DNA	CDR3 protein
.	16	TRBV6-6	TRBJ1-5	TRBD1	TGTGCCAGCAGTTACTCGGTCGTAGGGGGCAGTCAGCCCCAGCATTTT	CASSYSVVGGSQPQHF
.	15	TRBV2	TRBJ2-3	.	TGTGCCAGCCACAGGACAGATTCTAGCACAGATACGCAGTATTTT	CASHRTDSSTDTQYF
few	15	TRBV5-1	TRBJ2-7	TRBD1	TGCGCCAGCAGCTTGGCCCGGACAGGGATGATTAAGCAGTACTTC	CASSLARTGMIKQYF
.	16	TRBV7-2	TRBJ1-1	TRBD1	TGTGCCAGCAGCTTCCTGCCGACAGGGTTGAACACTGAAGCTTTCTTT	CASSFLPTGLNTEAFF
.	13	TRBV2	TRBJ2-7	TRBD1	TGTGCCAGCACCTTTGCAGGGGGCTACGAGCAGTACTTC	CASTFAGGYEQYF
.	17	TRBV5-1	TRBJ2-5	TRBD2	TGCGCCAGCAGCTTGGGGTGGCTAGCGGATTTCCAAGAGACCCAGTACTTC	CASSLGWLADFQETQYF
few	12	TRBV18	TRBJ2-3	.	TGTGCCAGCTCACCCAGTGGAGATACGCAGTATTTT	CASSPSGDTQYF
once	16	TRBV7-9	TRBJ1-6	TRBD1	TGTGCCAGCAGCCCGACAGGGAGCTCCTATAATTCACCCCTCCACTTT	CASSPTGSSYNSPLHF
few	16	TRBV29-1	TRBJ2-5	.	TGCAGCGTTGCTCGGCATCGGGGTCAACGGGAAGAGACCCAGTACTTC	CSVARHRGQREETQYF
few	12	TRBV18	TRBJ1-2	.	TGTGCCAGCTCCCAGTCGAGGGATGGCTACACCTTC	CASSQSRDGYTF
.	11	TRBV6-6	TRBJ2-7	.	TGTGCCAGTTCTTTCCGCTACGAGCAGTACTTC	CASSFRYEQYF
few	14	TRBV27	TRBJ2-5	TRBD1	TGTGCCAGCAGTCCGGGACAGGTTAAAGAGACCCAGTACTTC	CASSPGQVKETQYF
.	16	TRBV7-9	TRBJ2-3	TRBD1	TGTGCCAGCAGCTTAGCGGGACAGGTTGACACAGATACGCAGTATTTT	CASSLAGQVDTDTQYF
.	15	TRBV9	TRBJ2-1	TRBD2	TGTGCCAGCAGCGCCGGACTAGCGGATTACAATGAGCAGTTCTTC	CASSAGLADYNEQFF
few	17	TRBV5-1	TRBJ1-1	TRBD1	TGCGCCAGCAGCTTGTATCGCTGGGGACAGGGCGACCATGAAGCTTTCTTT	CASSLYRWGQGDHEAFF
few	16	TRBV5-6	TRBJ2-3	.	TGTGCCAGCAGCTTGGTGGCAGGGGGGATCCCAGATACGCAGTATTTT	CASSLVAGGIPDTQYF
few	16	TRBV2	TRBJ2-7	TRBD2	TGTGCCAGCAGTGAAAGTAGGTCTAGCGGTAATGGCGAGCAGTACTTC	CASSESRSSGNGEQYF
few	16	TRBV7-3	TRBJ2-5	TRBD2	TGTGCCAGCAGCTTAAACTTAGCGGGAGGGTTGGAGACCCAGTACTTC	CASSLNLAGGLETQYF
few	15	TRBV6-4	TRBJ1-5	.	TGTGCCAGCAGTGACTCCAGGGGATTGAATCAGCCCCAGCATTTT	CASSDSRGLNQPQHF
.	14	TRBV7-9	TRBJ2-5	TRBD2	TGTGCCAGCAGCTTAGTGGGACTACAAGAGACCCAGTACTTC	CASSLVGLQETQYF
few	14	TRBV7-9	TRBJ1-2	TRBD1	TGTGCCAGCAGTCCCGACAGGGTCAGGGATGGCTACACCTTC	CASSPDRVRDGYTF
.	14	TRBV6-1	TRBJ2-5	.	TGTGCCAGCAGTGAAGCTGCAGGTCCCCGGGGCCAGTACTTC	CASSEAAGPRGQYF
many	12	TRBV7-2	TRBJ1-2	.	TGTGCCAGCAGCCTGGGAGGGTATGGCTACACCTTC	CASSLGGYGYTF
.	14	TRBV19	TRBJ1-2	TRBD1	TGTGCCAGTAGTACCCCGGGACAGGGCTATGGCTACACCTTC	CASSTPGQGYGYTF
few	14	TRBV2	TRBJ2-3	TRBD1	TGTGCCAGCAAGCCCGACAGGGCGGCAGATACGCAGTATTTT	CASKPDRAADTQYF
few	15	TRBV18	TRBJ2-5	.	TGTGCCAGCTCACCTCAAATAAGCTCTCAAGAGACCCAGTACTTC	CASSPQISSQETQYF
few	14	TRBV29-1	TRBJ2-5	.	TGCAGCGTTGAGGGCAGGGGCCACCGAGAGAACCAGTACTTC	CSVEGRGHRENQYF
few	17	TRBV19	TRBJ2-7	.	TGTGCCAGTAGTATGACTTCAACAGGGCCGTTTTCCTACGAGCAGTACTTC	CASSMTSTGPFSYEQYF
.	14	TRBV7-9	TRBJ1-5	.	TGTGCCAGCAGCTTAGCGGGGGGTAATCAGCCCCAGCATTTT	CASSLAGGNQPQHF
few	13	TRBV10-3	TRBJ1-5	.	TGTGCCATCAGCGCGGACAACAATCAGCCCCAGCATTTT	CAISADNNQPQHF
.	13	TRBV4-2	TRBJ2-7	.	TGTGCCAGCAGCCAAGGACTAGCCTACGAGCAGTACTTC	CASSQGLAYEQYF
few	15	TRBV29-1	TRBJ2-1	TRBD1	TGCAGCGTTGAACCGACAGGGGTAACCTACAATGAGCAGTTCTTC	CSVEPTGVTYNEQFF
.	16	TRBV2	TRBJ1-3	TRBD1	TGTGCCAGCAGCTCAGGGGGCGATTACTCTGGAAACACCATATATTTT	CASSSGGDYSGNTIYF
.	15	TRBV4-1	TRBJ2-1	TRBD1	TGCGCCAGCAGCCCAGGACAGGGCCCCTACAATGAGCAGTTCTTC	CASSPGQGPYNEQFF
.	14	TRBV9	TRBJ2-2	.	TGTGCCAGCAGCGTAGCCGAGTCCACCGGGGAGCTGTTTTTT	CASSVAESTGELFF